This T cell receptor (beta chain) comes out of a study of T cells in localized non-small cell lung cancer (dated by TCRdb to about 2020). Some background on the complete study: Comparing tumors with uninvolved tumor-adjacent lungs, the study looked at the T cell repertoires of fewer than 250 patients with early-stage NSCLC. All 250 or so NSCLC patients in the cohort were treatment-naive and had localized lung tumors that were resected. The mean age of the NSCLC patients was under 70 years, with roughly 120 men and 110 or so women. Study-wide conclusions, independent of this receptor: A median of roughly 60 of the top 100 tumor clones turned up in the paired uninvolved adjacent lung, and some 28 of those clones also ranked among the top 100 of that same adjacent lung. The highest T cell clonality was observed in uninvolved tumor-adjacent lung, where clonality exceeded that of tumor, suggesting that antigenic responses were more focused in uninvolved tumor-adjacent lung. Higher blood T cell density associated with longer overall survival, while higher adjacent-lung clonality associated with shorter survival. Because multi-region tumor sequencing was not done, intratumor heterogeneity could not be ruled out. Since the design was exploratory, TCR variables were selected using unadjusted p-values with no false-discovery rate correction.

In the case of this clone: It lacks a known antigen. Per-base quality was not reported, and no clone a single base away is much larger than it.

V is clipped by 0 bases and J by 3 bases, and the sequence between their germline boundaries is 11 bases long. CDR1 is given as GTSNPN and CDR2 as SVGIG, both from the germline V gene (reference sequence). The cysteine opens and the phenylalanine closes a CDR3 of 15 amino acids. Here the CDR3 DNA is all that survives: 45 bases in frame from base 1. TCR beta CDR3 regions were sequenced from DNA using the immunoSEQ Assay. Per the original workflow: T cell density was computed as TCR beta template counts normalized to usable DNA estimated by amplifying housekeeping genes. Richness was estimated with the preseqR package, extrapolating to 400,000 templates for PBMC samples and 120,000 templates for tissue samples. Clonality was taken to be one minus Pielou's evenness. Tissue-enriched TCRs were identified through differential abundance testing performed on productive amino-acid clonotypes, with a minimum total count of 5 and an alpha of 0.1. The Jaccard Index and the Morisita Overlap Index were used to quantify repertoire overlap between compartments. GLIPH grouped TCR beta CDR3s together with public tetramer-defined viral CDR3s, and a viral motif had to include at least three viral sequences and show V-gene enrichment. TCRdb took this table from immuneACCESS and kept in-frame rearrangements with V and J called. Such tables lack part of the clones; where checked against another copy, unresolved V genes explain under half of the gap, and the rest is unexplained. V, J and clone size derive from that table, while D and trimming were established from the DNA sequence. The sample table lists approximately 40,000 clones, roughly 86% of them with a count of one. The ten largest clones take up 3.5% of the sample.

At diagnosis, peripheral blood, uninvolved tumor-adjacent lung and tumor were collected and stored as a combination of fresh-frozen and FFPE material. For TCR repertoire profiling, blood samples were analyzed in the form of peripheral blood mononuclear cells. The material was peripheral blood, obtained before any cancer treatment. This receptor chain uses TRBV30 and TRBJ2-2; the D gene identity is not certain. The sequence derives from a man aged 18 to 49 with stage I lung adenocarcinoma. The CDR3 loop reads CAWSVRHSYTGELFF. At the DNA level, the sequence is TGTGCCTGGAGTGTACGGCACTCTTACACCGGGGAGCTGTTTTTT.